This entry describes one T cell receptor beta chain. The protocol was immunoSEQ multiplex PCR, while the TCRdb copy is restricted to in-frame clones and leaves out a portion. The profile covers about 75,000 clones, with about 87% appearing a single time and approximately 6.4% taken by the ten largest. The sample comes from a study of blood T cell repertoires in COVID-19. The overall study: T cells, B-cell-depleted T cells, or PBMCs provided the cDNA or gDNA that served as material.

Looked up from germline, CDR1 is MNHEY and CDR2 is SMNVEV (reference sequence). Deletions cut 7 bases from V and 1 base from J, with 16 bases between. The CDR3 is 15 residues long. The rearrangement joins TRBV27 to TRBJ1-1; no reliable D call. The receptor's source is a woman between 50 and 59 years old with acute or convalescent COVID-19. Sequencing used peripheral blood. In DNA form, the CDR3 reads TGTGCCAGCACCCTCGGAACAGCGGGGAACACTGAAGCTTTCTTT. This gives the protein CASTLGTAGNTEAFF.